Listed below are T cell receptor beta chains from one sample, sequenced in a study of CD8+ T cells in alopecia areata. Repertoires were generated with immunoSEQ multiplex PCR, while TCRdb's copy carries only in-frame clones and drops some. The table has 90,000 to 150,000 clones, 53% seen once. The sequencing here drew on CD4+ T cells sorted from blood, taken at week 4, from a patient treated with tofacitinib. The receptor set was obtained from a human donor with alopecia areata. The conserved cysteine and the conserved F or W are not part of the CDR3 here.

J gene	V gene	CDR3 protein
TRBJ1-2	TRBV30	AFQTQGLYGYT
TRBJ2-5	TRBV7-2	ASSFRAGGTETQY
TRBJ1-2	TRBV30	AWRTVNYGYT
TRBJ2-4	TRBV30	AWSAVGQGENIQY
TRBJ1-2	TRBV7-2	ASSLKRGGYGYT
TRBJ1-2	TRBV4-2	ASSRNRGTDGYGYT
TRBJ2-7	TRBV7-3	ASSINPPGSTSIYEQY
TRBJ2-1	TRBV5-1	ASSLSGANNEQF
TRBJ2-1	TRBV27	ASNRVSSYNEQF
TRBJ2-7	TRBV4-1	ASSQEGRFSYEQY
TRBJ2-7	TRBV29-1	SVARQGRGREQY
TRBJ2-5	TRBV6-6	ASSYGYLGDQETQY
TRBJ2-2	TRBV7-6	ASSLQGNGGELF
TRBJ2-7	TRBV5-1	ASSTLGGTYEQY
TRBJ2-5	TRBV7-9	ASTLGLAGVGETQY
TRBJ2-7	TRBV6-5	ASSHNPGQGH
TRBJ1-4	TRBV5-1	ASSSRTGNEKLF
TRBJ2-5	TRBV6-1	ASSGGAYQETQY
TRBJ2-4	TRBV7-2	ASSLAWLAGKNIQY
TRBJ1-6	TRBV15	ATSSALGRNSPLH
TRBJ2-2	TRBV30	ASPTRGTGELF
TRBJ1-1	TRBV5-1	ASSLTPPNTEAF
TRBJ2-3	TRBV29-1	SVEVGAGADTQY
TRBJ1-4	TRBV29-1	SVSIDEKLF
TRBJ1-1	TRBV29-1	SARQGMNTEAF
TRBJ1-2	TRBV29-1	SVINRVQGYGYT
TRBJ2-5	TRBV30	AWSPGTSGRGETQY
TRBJ2-4	TRBV19	ASSIEQDHVQY
TRBJ2-2	TRBV30	AWEQTFYTGELF
TRBJ1-5	TRBV18	ARIPDRACAGNQPQH
TRBJ1-4	TRBV5-5	ASSLRDRGPEKLF
TRBJ2-1	TRBV7-2	ASSGGGTTYNEQF
TRBJ1-1	TRBV6-1	ASSEALGQGSTEAF
TRBJ1-2	TRBV19	ASSMGQGRPNYGYT
TRBJ1-2	TRBV4-1	ASSHHIRGGGENYGYT
TRBJ1-2	TRBV30	AWSDFRTLDSRYT
TRBJ1-1	TRBV29-1	SVERHLDPNTEAF
TRBJ1-6	TRBV10-1	ASSARVGSPLH
TRBJ1-5	TRBV6-5	ASSYSRSPNQPQH
TRBJ2-4	TRBV30	AWMSASDIQY
TRBJ2-7	TRBV5-1	ASSQGAREQY
TRBJ2-1	TRBV7-2	ASSRVGTPGVNEQF
TRBJ1-2	TRBV11-1	ASSLTENYGYT
TRBJ1-1	TRBV29-1	SVGGGQPTAEAF
TRBJ1-5	TRBV6-6	ASSYRTDSNQPQH
TRBJ1-2	TRBV30	AWSRDRGSYGYT
TRBJ2-7	TRBV29-1	SVATGLAGFYEQY
TRBJ1-1	TRBV29-1	SVDRLTGGTEAF
TRBJ1-5	TRBV25-1	ASSEGGRSDFSNQPQH
TRBJ1-1	TRBV5-1	ASSSGGGRATEAF
TRBJ2-1	TRBV5-1	ASSLSGSQGNEQF
TRBJ2-2	TRBV30	AWNPDRARNTGELF
TRBJ2-2	TRBV19	ASSIPKVGSGELF
TRBJ2-3	TRBV7-2	ASSPGLDTDTQY
TRBJ1-1	TRBV4-1	ASRQKGPNNTEAF
TRBJ1-1	TRBV6-5	ASSYSRQGGTEAF
TRBJ2-1	TRBV30	ASLGAYNEQF
TRBJ2-2	TRBV7-2	ASSLVWGGTGELF
TRBJ2-5	TRBV29-1	SVAGTGVLETQY
TRBJ2-5	TRBV6-6	ASSYSAGKMRETQY